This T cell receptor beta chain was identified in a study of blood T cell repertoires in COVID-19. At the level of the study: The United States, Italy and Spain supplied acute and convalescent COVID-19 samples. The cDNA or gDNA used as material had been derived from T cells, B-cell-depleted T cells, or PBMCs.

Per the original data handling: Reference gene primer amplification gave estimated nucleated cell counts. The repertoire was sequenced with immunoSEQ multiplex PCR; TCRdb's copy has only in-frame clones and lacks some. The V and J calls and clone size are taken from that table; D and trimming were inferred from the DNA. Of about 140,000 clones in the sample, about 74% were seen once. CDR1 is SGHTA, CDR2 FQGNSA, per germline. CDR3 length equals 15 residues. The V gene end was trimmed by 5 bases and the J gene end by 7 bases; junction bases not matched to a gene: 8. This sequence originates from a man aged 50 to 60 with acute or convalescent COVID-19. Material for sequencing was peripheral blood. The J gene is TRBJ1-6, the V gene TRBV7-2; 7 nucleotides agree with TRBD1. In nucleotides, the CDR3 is TGTGCCAGCAGCGCGCAGACAGGGAACAATTCACCCCTCCACTTT. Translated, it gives CASSAQTGNNSPLHF.